This TCR beta chain was captured in a study of blood T cells in healthy people across ages. General study findings and limits: Correlation between TCR beta diversity and naive T cell percentage was strong.

This clonotype has at least ten counts. Its antigen is unidentified. Next came a second PCR, run for 7 to 11 cycles, which used a sample-barcoded 5' primer along with a J-beta primer mix. Samples each returned at least 2.5 million CDR3-containing paired-end reads. TCRdb reanalysed the 5' RACE reads using MiXCR and keeps one entry per CDR3 protein. The data contain fewer than 800,000 distinct CDR3 sequences, approximately 31% of them singletons. Each donor's blood draw was 7.5 to 10 milliliters of peripheral blood. A minimum of 7 million PBMCs was isolated per sample. This CDR3 spans 13 amino acids. V lost 4 bases and J lost 6, with 16 bases in between. Germline assignment: CDR1 SQVTM and CDR2 ANQGSEA.

Sequencing was performed on blood. The TCR comes from an elderly woman in good health. The chain has TRBV29-1 and TRBJ2-7, with D uncertain. The CDR3 here is CSVAPASGGEQYF. The CDR3 DNA reads as TGCAGCGTTGCCCCGGCCAGTGGCGGCGAGCAGTACTTC.